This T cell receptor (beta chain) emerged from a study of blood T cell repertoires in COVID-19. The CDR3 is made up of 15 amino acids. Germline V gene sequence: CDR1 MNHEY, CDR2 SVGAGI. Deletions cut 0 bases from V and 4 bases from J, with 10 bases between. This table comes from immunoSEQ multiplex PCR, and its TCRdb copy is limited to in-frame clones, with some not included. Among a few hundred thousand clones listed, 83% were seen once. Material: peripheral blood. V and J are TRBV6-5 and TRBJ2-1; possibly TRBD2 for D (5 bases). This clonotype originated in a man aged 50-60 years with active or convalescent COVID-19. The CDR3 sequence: CASSYSLEGYNEQFF. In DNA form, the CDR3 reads TGTGCCAGCAGTTACTCGCTAGAGGGTTACAATGAGCAGTTCTTC.